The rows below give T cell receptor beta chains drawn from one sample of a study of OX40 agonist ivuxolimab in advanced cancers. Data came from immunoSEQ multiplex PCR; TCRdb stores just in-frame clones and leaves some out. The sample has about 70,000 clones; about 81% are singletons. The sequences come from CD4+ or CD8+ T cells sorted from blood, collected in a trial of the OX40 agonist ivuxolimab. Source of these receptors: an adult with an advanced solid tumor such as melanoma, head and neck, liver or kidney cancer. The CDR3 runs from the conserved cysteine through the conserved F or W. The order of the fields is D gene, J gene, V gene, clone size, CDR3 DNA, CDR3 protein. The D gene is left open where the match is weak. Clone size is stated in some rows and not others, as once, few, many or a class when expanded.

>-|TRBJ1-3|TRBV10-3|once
TGTGCCATCAGAGGAGAAGACACCATATATTTT
CAIRGEDTIYF
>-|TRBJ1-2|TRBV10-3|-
TGTGCCATCAGTGTAAGGGAGGGATATGGCTACACCTTC
CAISVREGYGYTF
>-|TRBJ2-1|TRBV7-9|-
TGTGCCAGCAGCCGCAGTGGGACACCGGGAGGCAATGAGCAGTTCTTC
CASSRSGTPGGNEQFF
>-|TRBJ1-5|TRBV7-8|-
TGTGCCAGCAGCTTACTGGGGGTCACTGGCAATCAGCCCCAGCATTTT
CASSLLGVTGNQPQHF
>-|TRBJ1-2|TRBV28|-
TGTGCCAGCAGTCCGGGCACAGGCCTCTATGGCTACACCTTC
CASSPGTGLYGYTF
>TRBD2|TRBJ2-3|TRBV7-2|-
TGTGCCAGCCGGGGAGTTTGGGAAGCGGGAGGGAGAGATACGCAGTATTTT
CASRGVWEAGGRDTQYF
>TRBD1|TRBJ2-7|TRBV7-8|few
TGTGCCAGCAGCTTACACAGGGGGCCCTCTTACGAGCAGTACTTC
CASSLHRGPSYEQYF
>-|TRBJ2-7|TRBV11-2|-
TGTGCCAGCAGCCCCGACAGATTCTACGAGCAGTACTTC
CASSPDRFYEQYF
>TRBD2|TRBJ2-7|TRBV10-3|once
TGTGCCATCAGTGCGGGAGCGGGATCCCCCTTCGCCTACGAGCAGTACTTC
CAISAGAGSPFAYEQYF
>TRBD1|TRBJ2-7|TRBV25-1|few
TGTGCCAGCAGTCAAAGGGACAGCAGGACACAGTACTTC
CASSQRDSRTQYF
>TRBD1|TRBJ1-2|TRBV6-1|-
TGTGCCAGCAGCCGGGACAGGGGCTATGGCTACACCTTC
CASSRDRGYGYTF
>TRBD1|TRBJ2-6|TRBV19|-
TGTGCCAGTAGTATCGAGGCCAGGGGGTTCTCTGGGGCCAACGTCCTGACTTTC
CASSIEARGFSGANVLTF
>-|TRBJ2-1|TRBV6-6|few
TGTGCCAGCAGCCGGGCAGGGGGGTACAATGAGCAGTTCTTC
CASSRAGGYNEQFF